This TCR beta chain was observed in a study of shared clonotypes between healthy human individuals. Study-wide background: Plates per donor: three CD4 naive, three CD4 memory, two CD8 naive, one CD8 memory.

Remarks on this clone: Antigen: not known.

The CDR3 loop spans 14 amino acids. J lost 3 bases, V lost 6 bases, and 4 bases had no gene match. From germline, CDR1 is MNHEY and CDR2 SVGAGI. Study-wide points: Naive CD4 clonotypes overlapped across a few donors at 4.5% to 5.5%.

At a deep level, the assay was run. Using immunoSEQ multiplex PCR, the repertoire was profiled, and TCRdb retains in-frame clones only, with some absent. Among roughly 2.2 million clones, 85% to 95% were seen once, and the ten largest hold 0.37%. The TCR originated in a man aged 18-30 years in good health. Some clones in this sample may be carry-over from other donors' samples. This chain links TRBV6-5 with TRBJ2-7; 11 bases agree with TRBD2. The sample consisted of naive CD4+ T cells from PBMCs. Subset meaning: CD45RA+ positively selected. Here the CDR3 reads CASRKLAGGYEQYF. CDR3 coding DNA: TGTGCCAGCAGGAAGCTAGCGGGAGGCTACGAGCAGTACTTC.